This T cell receptor beta chain appears in the sequencing data of a study of regulatory T cells in long-lasting Graves disease. Study-wide results and caveats: Public clonotype sharing was higher in persistent than newly diagnosed patients. With a small sample size, accuracy may have been reduced.

Through Arm-PCR of CDR3 regions and iRepertoire HTBI primers, TCR beta libraries were built. TCRdb re-called the multiplex PCR reads with MiXCR, one entry per CDR3 protein. Among 310,000 or so distinct CDR3 sequences listed, around 19% were seen once. Noted time point: persistent/refractory GD, antithyroid drugs over 5 years with positive TRAb. Extracted RNA from PBMCs served as the source of the TCR library. Trimming shortened V by 6 bases and J by 5 bases, and 11 bases separated the two germline ends. The germline gives CDR1 SGHTA, CDR2 FQGTGA. This CDR3 contains 13 residues. In regard to this clonotype: The target antigen is unknown.

The origin of this receptor is a female donor with Graves disease. V gene TRBV7-3 combines with J gene TRBJ2-1, with a tentative D call TRBD2 (5 bases). The sample consisted of peripheral blood mononuclear cells (PBMCs), taken when the disease was refractory, from a patient treated with antithyroid drugs. In nucleotides, the CDR3 is TGTGCCAGCAGTTCCACTAGAAACAATGAGCAGTTCTTC. This sequence encodes CASSSTRNNEQFF.